The 24 T cell receptor beta chains below come from one sample, sequenced in a study of preoperative IRX-2 immunotherapy in early breast cancer. Specified treatment: preoperative locoregional IRX-2 cytokine immunotherapy. The table came from immunoSEQ multiplex PCR; TCRdb's copy has only in-frame clones and leaves some out. The sample shows about 38,000 clones, roughly four fifths of them seen only once. The source was lymph node tissue, collected after IRX-2 immunotherapy. The receptors here all came from a human donor with breast cancer.

DNA of the CDR3: TGCGCCAGCCCGGGACAGGGCGTCACCGGGGAGCTGTTTTTT. Amino acid sequence: CASPGQGVTGELFF. The chain uses TRBV5-1 and TRBJ2-2, with 9 bases lining up with TRBD1. The CDR3 runs to 14 residues. Germline V CDR1 and CDR2: SGHRS, YFSETQ. Losses at the gene ends were 7 bases for V and 4 bases for J; bases not matched to a gene: 5.

This chain joins TRBV15 and TRBJ1-5; D is perhaps TRBD1 (5 bases). With 4 bases removed from V and 4 bases from J, the gap between germline ends came to 20 bases. This CDR3 has 17 residues. Germline CDR1 is LNHNV and CDR2 is YYDKDF (reference sequence). The CDR3 DNA follows: TGTGCCACCAGCAAAGATTACATCAGCGGGGCAAATCAGCCCCAGCATTTT. Protein: CATSKDYISGANQPQHF.

V is TRBV6-8 and J is TRBJ2-7; TRBD1 matches at 8 bases. This CDR3 has 15 amino acids. J lost 3 bases, V lost 9 bases, and 13 bases had no gene match. Germline CDR1 MNHGY, CDR2 SAAAGT. DNA of the CDR3: TGTGCCAGTACACGACGGGGGACAGGACTCTACGAGCAGTACTTC. Translated: CASTRRGTGLYEQYF.

Comment on this clone: Mismatch with germline at one junction end may stem from a read error. The chain employs TRBV7-4 and TRBJ2-5; TRBD2 might be the D (7 bases). The CDR3 runs 15 residues. The germline V gene has CDR1 SGHVT and CDR2 SQSDAQ. CDR3 coding DNA: TGTGCTAGCAGCCTGATCGGGGGGCCAGGAGAGACCCAGTACTTC. Residues: CASSLIGGPGETQYF. The whole variable domain, filled in from reference TRBV7-4 and TRBJ2-5, reads GAGVSQSPRYKVAKRGRDVALRCDSISGHVTLYWYRQTLGQGSEVLTYSQSDAQRDKSGRPSGRFSAERPERSVSTLKIQRTEQGDSAVYLCASSLIGGPGETQYFGPGTRLLVL.

The V and J genes are TRBV11-3 and TRBJ2-2, with D hard to call. Per the germline V gene, CDR1 is SGHNT and CDR2 is YENEEA. The CDR3 consists of 16 residues. Trimming took off 4 bases at V and 0 bases at J, with 12 bases between the two ends. The CDR3 sequence: CASSSPAGTNTGELFF. The CDR3 nucleotides are TGTGCCAGCAGCTCGCCGGCAGGTACGAACACCGGGGAGCTGTTTTTT.

The chain joins TRBV6-8 to TRBJ1-3; perhaps TRBD1 as D (5 bases). The ends were cut back, 10 bases at V and 1 base at J, with 11 bases in the middle. CDR1 is MNHGY and CDR2 is SAAAGT in the germline V gene. The CDR3 runs to 13 residues. CDR3 loop: CAISSGSGNTIYF. For the CDR3, the DNA is TGTGCCATCAGCTCAGGGTCTGGAAACACCATATATTTT.

The chain recombines TRBV19 with TRBJ2-7, with a possible D match to TRBD1 (5 bases). The CDR3 has 14 residues. From germline, CDR1 is LNHDA and CDR2 SQIVND (reference sequence). The V end lost 9 bases, the J end lost 1 base, and 16 bases lay between the germline ends. CDR3 region: CASGEQAGSYEQYF. The CDR3 DNA reads TGTGCCAGCGGAGAACAGGCTGGGTCCTACGAGCAGTACTTC.

This chain links TRBV23-1 with TRBJ1-1, with a weak D call TRBD1 (6 bases). TRBV23-1 is designated an ORF whose function remains uncertain. The CDR3 spans 14 residues. Trimming pared 6 bases from V and 2 bases from J, leaving 13 bases between. CDR3 nucleotides: TGCGCCAGCAGCCAAATGACAGGAAACACTGAAGCTTTCTTT. It translates to CASSQMTGNTEAFF.

The CDR3 spells CASSLGRNYGYTF. The CDR3 DNA follows: TGTGCCAGCAGCTTAGGCAGGAACTATGGCTACACCTTC. This chain uses TRBV7-1 with TRBJ1-2; unclear D gene. TRBV7-1 is treated as an ORF (open reading frame) with a function not yet certain. CDR3 length: 13 amino acids. V lost 4 bases and J lost 2, with 8 bases in between.

This chain links TRBV6-8 with TRBJ1-2; D might be TRBD1 (6 bases). Trimming removed 5 bases at V and 5 bases at J, with 15 bases between. The CDR3 length is 14 residues. Germline values: CDR1 MNHGY, CDR2 SAAAGT. The CDR3 reads CASSTGSEYYGYTF. CDR3 bases: TGTGCCAGCAGTACAGGGTCGGAATATTATGGCTACACCTTC.

The chain is built from TRBV5-1 and TRBJ1-2; TRBD1 aligns across 7 bases. J gave up 6 bases and V 0 bases, and 5 bases lay outside the gene matches. CDR1 SGHRS and CDR2 YFSETQ come from the germline V gene. CDR3 size: 14 residues. The CDR3: CASSLDRGGDGYTF. Written as DNA, the CDR3 is TGCGCCAGCAGCTTGGACAGGGGAGGGGATGGCTACACCTTC.

The table lists this clone with a few counts. V is TRBV11-3 and J is TRBJ1-4, with 11 bases lining up with TRBD1. Germline CDR1 and CDR2: SGHNT and YENEEA. The trim removed 5 bases at V and 7 bases at J, leaving 6 bases unmatched. The CDR3 is 15 residues long. In DNA, the CDR3 is TGTGCCAGCAGCGCACAAGGGACAGGGGGTGAAAAACTGTTTTTT. Residues: CASSAQGTGGEKLFF.

A note on this clone: An end of the junction differs from the germline gene, which may be a read error. The chain couples TRBV6-8 to TRBJ2-7; 10 bases map to TRBD1. The germline CDR1 and CDR2 sequences are MNHGY and SAAAGT. The length of the CDR3 is 14 residues. This chain's CDR3 is CAISGTGASYEQYF. In DNA form, the CDR3 reads TGTGCCATCAGTGGGACAGGGGCGTCCTACGAGCAGTACTTC.

The chain recombines TRBV18 with TRBJ1-1; 9 bases align to TRBD1. From germline, CDR1 is KGHSH and CDR2 LQKENI. Trimming at V came to 6 bases and at J to 5 bases, leaving 7 bases not matched to a gene. CDR3 size: 14 residues. Here the CDR3 reads CASSPDRGFTEAFF. The CDR3 region has the DNA TGTGCCAGCTCCCCCGACAGGGGGTTTACTGAAGCTTTCTTT. Based on the CDR3 plus reference TRBV18 and TRBJ1-1, the full variable domain is NAGVMQNPRHLVRRRGQEARLRCSPMKGHSHVYWYRQLPEEGLKFMVYLQKENIIDESGMPKERFSAEFPKEGPSILRIQQVVRGDSAAYFCASSPDRGFTEAFFGQGTRLTVV.

V and J are TRBV28 and TRBJ1-5, with 8 nucleotides matching TRBD1. The J segment lost 6 bases and the V segment lost 5 bases, leaving 9 bases of the junction unmatched. The germline V gene has CDR1 MDHEN and CDR2 SYDVKM. This CDR3 has 15 amino acids. The CDR3 here is CASSPQDREGQPQHF. The CDR3 DNA is TGTGCCAGCAGTCCCCAGGACAGGGAGGGTCAGCCCCAGCATTTT.

The V gene is TRBV6-8, the J gene TRBJ1-5; D is undetermined. In germline, CDR1 is MNHGY, CDR2 SAAAGT. V dropped 7 bases and J dropped 6 bases, with 10 bases sitting between them. The CDR3 loop spans 12 amino acids. CDR3 in DNA: TGTGCCAGCAAGTTACGGGGTCAGCCCCAGCATTTT. Translating it yields CASKLRGQPQHF.

The chain carries TRBV29-1 and TRBJ1-3, with D uncertain. This CDR3 is built from 12 residues. Trimming removed 3 bases at V and 4 bases at J, with 7 bases between. The germline gives CDR1 SQVTM, CDR2 ANQGSEA. The DNA of the CDR3 is TGCAGCGTTGAGGCCGGGGGAAACACCATATATTTT. Its translation: CSVEAGGNTIYF.

The rearrangement links TRBV28 to TRBJ1-5; D not certain. Per germline, CDR1 MDHEN and CDR2 SYDVKM. This CDR3 is 12 amino acids long. V dropped 6 bases and J dropped 6 bases, with 9 bases sitting between them. CDR3 residues: CASRRVGQPQHF. Here the CDR3 DNA reads TGTGCCAGCAGGAGGGTTGGTCAGCCCCAGCATTTT.

The rearrangement joins TRBV6-8 to TRBJ2-7; 7 bases agree with TRBD2. J lost 0 bases, V lost 7 bases, and 15 bases had no gene match. The germline V gene encodes CDR1 MNHGY and CDR2 SAAAGT. The CDR3 has 17 residues. This CDR3 reads CASTEFGRGDLSYEQYF. CDR3 sequence (DNA): TGTGCCAGCACCGAATTCGGTCGGGGGGACCTCTCCTACGAGCAGTACTTC.

The rearrangement joins TRBV6-8 to TRBJ2-3, with TRBD2 matching over 9 bases. The CDR3 has 15 residues. Germline assignment: CDR1 MNHGY and CDR2 SAAAGT. Germline trimming cut 7 bases from V and 2 bases from J; bases unmatched to any gene: 7. CDR3 sequence reads: CASMVAGDTTDTQYF. The CDR3 DNA is TGTGCCAGCATGGTAGCGGGGGATACCACAGATACGCAGTATTTT.

This clone was recorded only once. The V gene is TRBV7-1, the J gene TRBJ1-1; the D is unclear. TRBV7-1 falls under the ORF class, with uncertain function. The length of the CDR3 is 13 residues. V lost 5 bases and J 5 bases, leaving 12 bases between the germline ends. The CDR3 reads CASSQSLGTEAFF. The CDR3, as DNA: TGTGCCAGCAGCCAGTCCCTGGGTACTGAAGCTTTCTTT.

The CDR3 region has the DNA TGTGCCAGCAGCGGACAGGGCTCCTCTGGAAACACCATATATTTT. Protein product: CASSGQGSSGNTIYF. This rearrangement joins TRBV11-3 to TRBJ1-3, with 8 bases matching TRBD1. This CDR3 contains 15 residues. Germline trimming cut 5 bases from V and 0 bases from J; bases unmatched to any gene: 3. Germline CDR1 reads SGHNT; CDR2 reads YENEEA.

The J gene is TRBJ2-7, the V gene TRBV10-1; TRBD1 aligns across 8 bases. Germline assignment: CDR1 WNHNN and CDR2 SYGVQD (reference sequence). V dropped 3 bases and J dropped 3; count of bases not matched to a gene: 1. The CDR3 covers 13 residues. The CDR3 coding sequence is TGCGCCAGCAGTGAAGGACAGGGCTACGAGCAGTACTTC. Protein product: CASSEGQGYEQYF.

Comment on this clone: The sample has other DNA sequences that encode this CDR3 too. The V gene is TRBV6-8, the J gene TRBJ1-1; D is perhaps TRBD1 (5 bases). The germline V gene encodes CDR1 MNHGY and CDR2 SAAAGT. The length of the CDR3 is 13 residues. Trimming stripped 2 bases from V and 5 bases from J, with 9 bases between. The CDR3 loop reads CASSYAGGTEAFF. CDR3 nucleotide sequence: TGTGCCAGCAGTTACGCGGGGGGTACTGAAGCTTTCTTT.